Reported below is one TCR beta chain. Its target antigen remains unknown. The junction departs from the called germline gene at one end, perhaps through a read error. TCRbeta CDR3 regions were amplified from genomic DNA using the immunoSEQ Assay, a bias-controlled multiplex PCR. The published analysis was carried out like this. Within the assay, amplification of reference gene primers was used to estimate how many nucleated cells each sample contained. To quantify the absolute abundance of each unique TCRbeta CDR3 rearrangement, sequence reads were collapsed and filtered. For each sample, productive Simpson clonality was calculated as the square root of Simpson's diversity index across productive rearrangements. In TCRdb, the immuneACCESS table is reduced to in-frame sequences with V and J assigned. These tables do not hold every clone; where another copy was compared, an unresolved V gene accounts for under half, and the others remain unexplained. That table is the source of V, J and clone size, and D and trimming were worked out from the DNA. Across this sample there are more than 120,000 clones, with about 91% seen only once. The ten biggest clones cover nearly 0.95% of the sample.

This record comes from a study of blood T cell repertoires in COVID-19 (dated by TCRdb to about 2020). About the study as a whole: The collaborator samples originated in the United States, Italy and Spain and spanned the acute and convalescent phases of COVID-19. Subjects who had been exposed to COVID-19, were actively infected with it, or had recovered from it provided the deeply sampled blood TCRbeta repertoires that made up the dataset. Samples were obtained from the ongoing ImmuneRACE study (first 160 participants) and from about 1,300 subjects provided by 6 global collaborators. The material from the prospective study consisted of cDNA or gDNA derived from T cells, B-cell-depleted T cells, or PBMCs. A de-identified subject ID, COVID-19 status, age in years and sex were almost always included in the sample metadata. The repertoires were released in a freely available public database intended as a resource for research on the immune response to SARS-CoV-2. Where available, HLA class I and class II types were taken from metadata supplied by the sample provider and were not determined by assay-based typing.

The CDR3 runs 11 amino acids, cysteine and phenylalanine included. The only DNA kept is the CDR3, 33 bases in frame from the first base. In the germline V gene (reference sequence), CDR1 corresponds to MNHEY and CDR2 to SMNVEV. Collaborating institutions collected whole blood in K2EDTA tubes following their own protocols. For TCRbeta analysis, collaborator samples were shipped as frozen whole blood, as isolated PBMCs, or as DNA extracted from either sample type. General conclusions and limits of the study: How much clinical and demographic metadata was included differed by source and by participant, and the metadata was provided uncurated.

This receptor was obtained from a woman in her 50s with acute or convalescent COVID-19. The source material was peripheral blood. This receptor chain uses TRBV27 and TRBJ2-1, with 9 middle bases fitting TRBD1. CDR3 reads: CASRSTGGEVF. The bases are TGTGCCAGCAGATCTACAGGGGGCGAGGTCTTC.